This T cell receptor beta chain was sequenced during a study of vaccination and CD4 T cells after COVID-19. The CDR3 consists of 14 residues. The junction had 6 bases not matched to a gene; V was cut back by 8 bases and J by 1 base. CDR1 is WNHNN and CDR2 is SYGVQD in the germline V gene (reference sequence). Treatment defined: roughly 11-day PBMC culture with coronavirus spike peptide pools or control peptides (ViraFEST assay). This clonotype came up a few times. Its antigen is undetermined. Oncomine TCR Beta short-read sequencing was applied to DNA from cultured CD4+ T cells. TCRdb fed the PCR reads into MiXCR, producing one record per CDR3 protein. The table includes under 25,000 distinct CDR3 sequences, around 60% detected once.

The sample in question was CD4+ T cells from blood, cultured in vitro, obtained after SARS-CoV-2 vaccination. This rearrangement joins TRBV10-1 to TRBJ2-5; 8 positions agree with TRBD2. The TCR sequence derives from a human donor who received a COVID-19 vaccine. The CDR3 bases are TGCGCCAGCGGGTTAGCGGGGTTCCAAGAGACCCAGTACTTC. The encoded protein is CASGLAGFQETQYF.